This T cell receptor (beta chain) was sequenced during a study of blood T cells in healthy people across ages. About this clonotype itself: What it binds is unknown.

Isolation per sample recovered at least 7 million PBMCs. This CDR3 contains 12 residues. Germline V gene sequence: CDR1 LGHDT, CDR2 YNNKEL (reference sequence). Study-level points and caveats: Diversity was higher, and naive CD4+ cells more numerous, in long-lived donors than in aged donors.

Sample-barcoded 5' priming and a J-beta primer mix drove a second PCR of about 6 to 12 cycles. Each sample provided no less than 2.5 million CDR3-containing paired-end reads. Via MiXCR, TCRdb re-called the 5' RACE reads, giving one row per CDR3 protein. The sample has around 690,000 distinct CDR3 sequences; around three fifths are singletons. The clonotype originates from a man in his 60s in good health. The source material was blood. V usage is TRBV3-1 and J usage is TRBJ2-4; D uncertain. With the DNA end fitting TRBJ2-7 better, the J assignment may be wrong. In DNA form, the CDR3 reads TGTGCCAGCAGCTCTCGGCAAGCCGAGCAGTACTTC. This encodes CASSSRQAEQYF.